Shown below are 20 T cell receptor beta chains from a single sample sequenced in a study of OX40 agonist ivuxolimab in advanced cancers. Some clones are missing from TCRdb's copy, which holds only in-frame ones; the method was immunoSEQ multiplex PCR. The sample contains about 46,000 clones, around 80% of which appear only once. This sample comprised CD4+ or CD8+ T cells sorted from blood, obtained in a trial of the OX40 agonist ivuxolimab. Receptors were obtained from an adult with an advanced solid tumor such as melanoma, head and neck, liver or kidney cancer.

This clone has a single count. The rearrangement uses TRBV18 and TRBJ2-7; TRBD2 is a possible D gene (5 bases). Germline CDR1 is KGHSH and CDR2 is LQKENI. V lost 3 bases and J lost 3, with 12 bases in between. This CDR3 has 14 residues. The CDR3 sequence: CASSPARGGYEQYF. The CDR3 nucleotides read TGTGCCAGCTCACCTGCCAGAGGAGGCTACGAGCAGTACTTC.

V and J are TRBV5-5 and TRBJ1-3, with D possibly being TRBD1 (5 bases). The V gene lost 3 bases and the J gene lost 3 bases, with 16 bases spanning the gap. CDR3 size: 16 residues. CDR1 and CDR2 from the germline V gene are SGHKS and YYEKEE (reference sequence). The DNA of the CDR3 is TGTGCCAGCAGCTCCCGGGCGGGGGAAAGTGGAAACACCATATATTTT. Protein sequence: CASSSRAGESGNTIYF.

This clone was counted a single time. The rearrangement joins TRBV18 to TRBJ1-1, with 7 bases lining up with TRBD1. The CDR3 consists of 15 residues. V gave up 2 bases and J gave up 1 base; unmatched junction bases: 4. The germline CDR1 and CDR2 sequences are KGHSH and LQKENI. The CDR3 DNA is TGTGCCAGCTCACCAGTAACAGGGGAGAACACTGAAGCTTTCTTT. It codes for CASSPVTGENTEAFF.

V is TRBV5-1 and J is TRBJ2-7; 7 bases are a match to TRBD2. The CDR3 spans 15 residues. Germline V gene sequence: CDR1 SGHRS, CDR2 YFSETQ. V was clipped by 1 base and J by 2 bases; unmatched bases: 6. CDR3 bases: TGCGCCAGCAGCTTGTTGAGCGGGAAGACCTACGAGCAGTACTTC. It codes for CASSLLSGKTYEQYF.

The rearrangement links TRBV27 to TRBJ2-1, with 7 bases fitting TRBD1. This CDR3 contains 14 residues. J gave up 5 bases and V 1 base, and 2 bases lay outside the gene matches. Looked up from germline, CDR1 is MNHEY and CDR2 is SMNVEV (reference sequence). The CDR3 region is CASSLWTGDNEQFF. DNA for the CDR3: TGTGCCAGCAGTTTATGGACAGGAGACAATGAGCAGTTCTTC.

This clone is classed as medium-sized. CDR3 DNA: TGTGCCAGCAGGCGGACTAGCGGGATGGCCGTAGGGCAGTTCTTC. It yields the protein CASRRTSGMAVGQFF. The genes are TRBV7-2 and TRBJ2-1; 12 positions agree with TRBD2. The V gene's germline CDR1 is SGHTA and CDR2 FQGNSA. Trimming took 6 bases from V and 12 from J; bases not matched to a gene: 12. The CDR3 totals 15 residues.

By its share, this clone is medium-sized. The chain is built from TRBV30 and TRBJ1-2; a possible D gene is TRBD1 (5 bases). Germline V gene sequence: CDR1 GTSNPN, CDR2 SVGIG (reference sequence). The CDR3 covers 14 residues. The ends were cut back, 0 bases at V and 8 bases at J, with 16 bases in the middle. CDR3 sequence: CAWSVSGTTGGYTF. In DNA, the CDR3 is TGTGCCTGGAGTGTATCCGGGACGACCGGGGGCTACACCTTC. The variable domain in full, with the rest retrieved from reference TRBV30 and TRBJ1-2, is SQTIHQWPATLVQPVGSPLSLECTVEGTSNPNLYWYRQAAGRGLQLLFYSVGIGQISSEVPQNLSASRPQDRQFILSSKKLLLSDSGFYLCAWSVSGTTGGYTFGSGTRLTVV.

J is TRBJ1-5 and V is TRBV5-5; unclear D gene. The V end was cut by 2 bases, the J end by 5 bases, with 11 bases between. The CDR3 has 14 amino acids. CDR1 and CDR2 from the germline V gene are SGHKS and YYEKEE (reference sequence). The CDR3, as DNA: TGTGCCAGCAGCTTTGCCGGTATGGATCAGCCCCAGCATTTT. Encoded protein: CASSFAGMDQPQHF.

Note on this clone: The same CDR3 also results from other DNA sequences found in this sample. This chain joins TRBV18 and TRBJ1-1; D gene ambiguous. Trimming shortened V by 3 bases and J by 1 base, and 9 bases separated the two germline ends. Germline V CDR1 and CDR2: KGHSH, LQKENI. The CDR3 is 14 residues long. CDR3: CASSPVGGNTEAFF. The CDR3 DNA follows: TGTGCCAGCTCACCCGTCGGCGGGAACACTGAAGCTTTCTTT.

The gene calls are TRBV9 and TRBJ1-6; unclear D gene. The V end was cut by 0 bases, the J end by 10 bases, with 14 bases between. There are 15 residues in the CDR3. Germline V CDR1 and CDR2: SGDLS, YYNGEE. CDR3 nucleotides: TGTGCCAGCAGCGTAGAAGTGGCAGCGGCCTCACCCCTCCACTTT. As protein: CASSVEVAAASPLHF.

The CDR3 DNA sequence: TGTGCCAGCACCAAGGGGGGAAACACTGAAGCTTTCTTT. Protein: CASTKGGNTEAFF. The gene calls are TRBV2 and TRBJ1-1, with D possibly TRBD1 on 6 matching bases. V was shortened by 7 bases and J by 2 bases, with 11 bases between the two germline ends. The CDR3 sequence is 13 residues long. The germline V gene encodes CDR1 SNHLY and CDR2 FYNNEI.

The chain combines TRBV19 with TRBJ2-6; D is possibly TRBD2 (6 bases). V lost 5 bases to trimming and J lost 0 bases, with 8 bases between them. CDR1 and CDR2 from the germline V gene are LNHDA and SQIVND (reference sequence). The CDR3 extends over 15 amino acids. The CDR3 loop is CASSPRGSGANVLTF. The DNA for the CDR3 is TGTGCCAGTAGTCCGCGGGGCTCTGGGGCCAACGTCCTGACTTTC.

This chain links TRBV5-1 with TRBJ1-1; no reliable D call. Germline V gene lookup returns CDR1 SGHRS and CDR2 YFSETQ. V was trimmed by 1 base and J by 1 base, leaving 11 bases between them. The length of the CDR3 is 15 residues. CDR3 amino acids: CASSLRGVTNTEAFF. The CDR3 DNA reads TGCGCCAGCAGCTTGCGCGGTGTGACGAACACTGAAGCTTTCTTT.

This clone has more than one count but fewer than ten. J is TRBJ1-5 and V is TRBV6-5, with TRBD1 as a possible D gene (5 bases). The CDR3 loop spans 14 amino acids. Germline CDR1 is MNHEY and CDR2 is SVGAGI. V was trimmed by 5 bases and J by 1 base, leaving 9 bases between them. In DNA, the CDR3 is TGTGCCAGCAGTCCCGACAGAAGCAATCAGCCCCAGCATTTT. Residues: CASSPDRSNQPQHF.

This sequence joins TRBV19 and TRBJ2-2; D not certain. The CDR3 totals 12 residues. Trimming took 3 bases from V and 4 from J, leaving 3 bases between them. In germline, CDR1 is LNHDA, CDR2 SQIVND (reference sequence). The CDR3 DNA sequence: TGTGCCAGTAGTATCCTCACCGGGGAGCTGTTTTTT. It codes for CASSILTGELFF.

The rearrangement joins TRBV7-2 to TRBJ2-1, with 7 bases lining up with TRBD1. The V gene end was trimmed by 2 bases and the J gene end by 13 bases; junction bases not matched to a gene: 8. This CDR3 spans 13 amino acids. Germline V gene lookup returns CDR1 SGHTA and CDR2 FQGNSA. The CDR3 nucleotides read TGTGCCAGCAGCTTAAGGACAGGCTTCTCCCAGTTCTTC. This sequence encodes CASSLRTGFSQFF.

The CDR3: CASSQETSGSTDTQYF. CDR3 DNA: TGTGCCAGCAGCCAAGAGACTAGCGGGAGCACAGATACGCAGTATTTT. The chain couples TRBV4-2 to TRBJ2-3; 10 positions agree with TRBD2. Per the germline V gene, CDR1 is LGHNA and CDR2 is YNFKEQ. The length of the CDR3 is 16 residues. V shed 0 bases and J 0 bases; nucleotides not matched to a gene: 0.

The chain combines TRBV27 with TRBJ2-1; the D is unclear. Germline V lookup: CDR1 MNHEY, CDR2 SMNVEV (reference sequence). There are 16 residues in the CDR3. The V end lost 6 bases, the J end lost 0 bases, and 15 bases lay between the germline ends. DNA of the CDR3: TGTGCCAGCAGAATCAGACATCTAAGCTCCTACAATGAGCAGTTCTTC. It codes for CASRIRHLSSYNEQFF.

The chain employs TRBV28 and TRBJ2-2; D is uncertain. Germline CDR1 reads MDHEN; CDR2 reads SYDVKM. Deletions cut 7 bases from V and 8 bases from J, with 8 bases between. The CDR3 runs to 11 residues. As DNA, the CDR3 is TGTGCCAGCAAAGAACTGGGGGAGCTGTTTTTT. Translation: CASKELGELFF.

The rearrangement uses TRBV7-9 and TRBJ2-1; TRBD1 aligns across 8 bases. V dropped 7 bases and J dropped 1; count of bases not matched to a gene: 9. Germline loops: CDR1 SEHNR, CDR2 FQNEAQ (reference sequence). The CDR3 spans 16 residues. CDR3 amino acids: CASMKGQVDSYNEQFF. The DNA of the CDR3 is TGTGCCAGCATGAAGGGACAGGTCGATTCCTACAATGAGCAGTTCTTC.